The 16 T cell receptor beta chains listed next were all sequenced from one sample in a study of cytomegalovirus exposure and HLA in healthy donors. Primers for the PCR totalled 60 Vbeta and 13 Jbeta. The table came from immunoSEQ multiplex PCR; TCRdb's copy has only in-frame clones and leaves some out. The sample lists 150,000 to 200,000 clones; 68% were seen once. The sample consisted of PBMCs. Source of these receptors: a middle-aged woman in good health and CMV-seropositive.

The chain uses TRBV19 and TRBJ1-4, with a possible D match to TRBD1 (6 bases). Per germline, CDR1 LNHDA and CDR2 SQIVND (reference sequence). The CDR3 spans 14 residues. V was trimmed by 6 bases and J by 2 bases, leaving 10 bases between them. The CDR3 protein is CASRDGQTNEKLFF. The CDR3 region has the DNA TGTGCCAGTAGGGACGGACAGACTAATGAAAAACTGTTTTTT.

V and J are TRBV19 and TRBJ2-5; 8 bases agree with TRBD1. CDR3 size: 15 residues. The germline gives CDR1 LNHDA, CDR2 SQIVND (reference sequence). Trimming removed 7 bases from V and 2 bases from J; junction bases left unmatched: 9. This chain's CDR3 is CASMRRGQVQETQYF. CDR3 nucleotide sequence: TGTGCCAGTATGAGGCGGGGACAGGTACAAGAGACCCAGTACTTC.

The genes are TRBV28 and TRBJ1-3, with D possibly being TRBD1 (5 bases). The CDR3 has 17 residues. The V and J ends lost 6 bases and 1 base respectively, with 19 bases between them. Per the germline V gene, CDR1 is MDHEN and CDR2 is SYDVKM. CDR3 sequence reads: CASSGWGRTQSGNTIYF. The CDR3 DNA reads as TGTGCCAGCAGCGGATGGGGCAGGACCCAATCTGGAAACACCATATATTTT.

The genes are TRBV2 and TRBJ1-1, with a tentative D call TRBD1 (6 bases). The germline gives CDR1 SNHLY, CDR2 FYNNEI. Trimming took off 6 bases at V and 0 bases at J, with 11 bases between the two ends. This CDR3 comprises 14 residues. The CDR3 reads CASRPTGMNTEAFF. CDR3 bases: TGTGCCAGCAGGCCTACAGGGATGAACACTGAAGCTTTCTTT. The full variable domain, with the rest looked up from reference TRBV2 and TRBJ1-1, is EPEVTQTPSHQVTQMGQEVILRCVPISNHLYFYWYRQILGQKVEFLVSFYNNEISEKSEIFDDQFSVERPDGSNFTLKIRSTKLEDSAMYFCASRPTGMNTEAFFGQGTRLTVV.

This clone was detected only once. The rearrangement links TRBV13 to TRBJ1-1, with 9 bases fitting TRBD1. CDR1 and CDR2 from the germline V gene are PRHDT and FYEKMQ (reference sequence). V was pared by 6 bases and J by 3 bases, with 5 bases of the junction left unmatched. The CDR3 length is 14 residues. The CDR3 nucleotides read TGTGCCAGCAGACCGGGACAGGGTCACACTGAAGCTTTCTTT. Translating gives CASRPGQGHTEAFF.

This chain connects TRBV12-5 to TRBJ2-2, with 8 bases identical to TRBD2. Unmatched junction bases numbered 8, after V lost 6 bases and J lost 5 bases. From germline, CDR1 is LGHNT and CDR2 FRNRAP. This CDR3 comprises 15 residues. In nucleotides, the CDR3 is TGTGCTAGTGGCCGAGCGGGAGTGGAGACCGGGGAGCTGTTTTTT. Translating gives CASGRAGVETGELFF.

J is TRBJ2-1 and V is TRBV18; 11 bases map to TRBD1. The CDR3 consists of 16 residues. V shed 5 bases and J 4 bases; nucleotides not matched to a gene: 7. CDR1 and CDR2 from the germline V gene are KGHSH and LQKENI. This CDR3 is CASSVGQGAAYNEQFF. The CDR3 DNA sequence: TGTGCCAGCTCAGTCGGACAGGGGGCAGCATACAATGAGCAGTTCTTC.

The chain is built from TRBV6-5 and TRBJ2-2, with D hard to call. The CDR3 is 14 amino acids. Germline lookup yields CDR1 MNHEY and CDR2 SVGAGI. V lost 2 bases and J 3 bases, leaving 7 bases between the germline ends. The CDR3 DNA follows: TGTGCCAGCAGTTACAAGGAGTACACCGGGGAGCTGTTTTTT. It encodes CASSYKEYTGELFF.

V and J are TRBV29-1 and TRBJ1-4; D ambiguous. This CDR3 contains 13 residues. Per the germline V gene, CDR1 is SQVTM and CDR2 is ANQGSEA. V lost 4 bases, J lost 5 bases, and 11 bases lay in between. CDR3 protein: CSVGGEGNEKLFF. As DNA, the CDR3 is TGCAGCGTTGGTGGGGAGGGAAATGAAAAACTGTTTTTT.

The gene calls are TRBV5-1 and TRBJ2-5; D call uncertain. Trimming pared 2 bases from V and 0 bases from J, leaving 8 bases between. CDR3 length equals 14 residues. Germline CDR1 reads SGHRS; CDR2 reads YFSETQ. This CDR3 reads CASSFNQNQETQYF. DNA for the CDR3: TGCGCCAGCAGCTTCAACCAGAACCAAGAGACCCAGTACTTC.

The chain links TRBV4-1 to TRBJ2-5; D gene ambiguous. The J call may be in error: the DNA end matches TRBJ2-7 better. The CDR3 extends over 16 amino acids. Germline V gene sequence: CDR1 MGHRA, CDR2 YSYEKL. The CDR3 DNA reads TGCGCCAGCAGCCAAGAACGAGGCGGTAGCTCCTACGAGCAGTACTTC. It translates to CASSQERGGSSYEQYF.

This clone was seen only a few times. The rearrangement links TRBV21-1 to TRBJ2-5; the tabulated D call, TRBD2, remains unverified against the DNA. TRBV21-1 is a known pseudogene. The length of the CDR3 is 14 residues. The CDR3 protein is CASTINGSSKTQYF. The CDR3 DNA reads TGTGCCAGCACCATCAACGGGTCTAGCAAGACCCAGTACTTC.

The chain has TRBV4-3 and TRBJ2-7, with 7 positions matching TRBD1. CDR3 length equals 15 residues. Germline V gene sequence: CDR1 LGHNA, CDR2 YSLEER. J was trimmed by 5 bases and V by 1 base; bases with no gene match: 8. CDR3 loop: CASSQGQGSFHEQYF. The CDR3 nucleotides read TGCGCCAGCAGCCAAGGACAGGGAAGCTTCCACGAGCAGTACTTC.

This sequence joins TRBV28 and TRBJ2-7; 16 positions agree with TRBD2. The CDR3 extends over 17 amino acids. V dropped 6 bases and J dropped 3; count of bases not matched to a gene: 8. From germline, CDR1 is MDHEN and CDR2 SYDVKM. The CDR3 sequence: CASRKGLAGGPFYEQYF. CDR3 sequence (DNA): TGTGCCAGCAGAAAGGGACTAGCGGGAGGGCCTTTCTACGAGCAGTACTTC.

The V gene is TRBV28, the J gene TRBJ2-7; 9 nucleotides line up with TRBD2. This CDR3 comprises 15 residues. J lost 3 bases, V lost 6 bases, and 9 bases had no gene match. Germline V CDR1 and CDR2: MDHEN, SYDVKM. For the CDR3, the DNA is TGTGCCAGCAGAGCGCTTGCGGGGGGGATCTACGAGCAGTACTTC. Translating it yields CASRALAGGIYEQYF.

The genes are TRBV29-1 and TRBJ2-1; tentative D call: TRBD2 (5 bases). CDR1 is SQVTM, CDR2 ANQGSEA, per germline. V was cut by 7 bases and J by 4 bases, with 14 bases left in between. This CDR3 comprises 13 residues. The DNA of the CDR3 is TGCAGCGCCGGGGTATCCAGATACAATGAGCAGTTCTTC. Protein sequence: CSAGVSRYNEQFF.